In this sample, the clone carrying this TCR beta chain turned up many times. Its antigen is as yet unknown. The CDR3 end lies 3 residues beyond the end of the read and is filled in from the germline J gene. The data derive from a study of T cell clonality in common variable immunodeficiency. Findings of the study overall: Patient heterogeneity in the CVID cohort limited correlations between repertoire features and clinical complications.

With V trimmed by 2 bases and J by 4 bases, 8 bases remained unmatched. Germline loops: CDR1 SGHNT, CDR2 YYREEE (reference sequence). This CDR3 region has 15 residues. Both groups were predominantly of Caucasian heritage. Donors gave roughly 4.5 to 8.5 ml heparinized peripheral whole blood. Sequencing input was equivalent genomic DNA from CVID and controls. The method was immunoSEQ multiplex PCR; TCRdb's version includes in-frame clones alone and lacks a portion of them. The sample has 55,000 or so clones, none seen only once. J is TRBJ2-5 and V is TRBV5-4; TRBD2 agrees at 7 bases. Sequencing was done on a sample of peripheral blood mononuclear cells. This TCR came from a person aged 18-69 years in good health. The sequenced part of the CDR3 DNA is TGTGCCAGCAGCTTTGGGGCGGGGGAGGGAGAGACC. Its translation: CASSFGAGEGET. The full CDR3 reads CASSFGAGEGETQYF.